The T cell receptor beta chain under discussion was sequenced for a study of cytomegalovirus exposure and HLA in healthy donors. Background on the study: Around 77% of some 390 genotyped donors fell in the Caucasian-associated ancestry cluster.

The CDR3 has 13 amino acids. The germline CDR1 and CDR2 sequences are LNHDA and SQIVND (reference sequence). With 10 bases removed from V and 4 bases from J, the gap between germline ends came to 16 bases. PCR used 60 Vbeta primers and 13 Jbeta primers. Only in-frame clones appear in the TCRdb table, and some are missing; sequencing was by immunoSEQ multiplex PCR. The listing records some 30,000 clones. This chain links TRBV19 with TRBJ1-1; the D gene is possibly TRBD1 (5 bases). The specimen sequenced was PBMCs. The sequence was collected from a middle-aged woman in good health and CMV-seropositive. CDR3 protein: CATSVGGGTEAFF. CDR3 sequence (DNA): TGTGCCACCTCCGTCGGGGGGGGCACTGAAGCTTTCTTT.